These 17 T cell receptor beta chains were all obtained from the same sample, sequenced in a study of T-cell reconstitution after alpha-beta-depleted transplantation in children. Unique molecular identifiers were used to barcode this TCRbeta library. TCRdb reanalysed the PCR reads using MiXCR and keeps one entry per CDR3 protein. Among about 500,000 distinct CDR3 sequences, about 31% were seen once, and the ten largest hold 2% to 2.5%. The sample was PBMCs from the stem cell graft donor, taken from the stem cell graft. These receptors all stem from a human donor who donated a stem cell graft to a child with aplastic anemia.

The table lists this clonotype with a few counts. The gene calls are TRBV18 and TRBJ1-2; D is perhaps TRBD1 (5 bases). The V and J ends lost 0 bases and 4 bases respectively, with 9 bases between them. The CDR3 has 14 residues. From germline, CDR1 is KGHSH and CDR2 LQKENI. The CDR3 nucleotides are TGTGCCAGCTCACCACCGCCGGGGGGCTATGGCTACACCTTC. It yields the protein CASSPPPGGYGYTF.

The chain has TRBV19 and TRBJ1-2; no definite D call. CDR1 and CDR2 from the germline V gene are LNHDA and SQIVND (reference sequence). The CDR3 sequence is 12 residues long. The V end was cut by 6 bases, the J end by 4 bases, with 9 bases between. The CDR3 loop reads CASSFDTYGYTF. As DNA, the CDR3 is TGTGCCAGTAGCTTCGACACCTATGGCTACACCTTC.

This clonotype was seen more than once but under ten times. The V call is TRBV11-2, the J call TRBJ2-5, with 8 bases lining up with TRBD2. CDR1 and CDR2 from the germline V gene are SGHAT and FQNNGV. Trimming cost V 2 bases and J 1 base; bases outside gene matches: 12. The CDR3 has 18 residues. The CDR3 reads CASSLSEVFAGGQETQYF. The CDR3 coding sequence is TGTGCCAGCAGCTTATCTGAGGTTTTTGCGGGAGGCCAAGAGACCCAGTACTTC.

This clonotype occurred a few times. The chain has TRBV10-2 and TRBJ1-5, with D possibly matching TRBD1 (6 bases). The CDR3 is 13 amino acids. Germline CDR1 WSHSY, CDR2 SAAADI. V lost 2 bases and J lost 6, with 8 bases in between. This CDR3 is CASSEQGSQPQHF. The CDR3 bases are TGCGCCAGCAGTGAGCAGGGGAGTCAGCCCCAGCATTTT.

This clonotype has only a few counts. The V and J genes are TRBV30 and TRBJ2-1; 14 bases are shared with TRBD2. CDR3 length equals 16 residues. J gave up 4 bases and V 0 bases, and 2 bases lay outside the gene matches. The germline CDR1 and CDR2 sequences are GTSNPN and SVGIG (reference sequence). The CDR3 region has the DNA TGTGCCTGGAGTGTTAGGACTAGCGGGAGGTACAATGAGCAGTTCTTC. It specifies CAWSVRTSGRYNEQFF. Variable domain in full (rest from reference TRBV30 and TRBJ2-1): SQTIHQWPATLVQPVGSPLSLECTVEGTSNPNLYWYRQAAGRGLQLLFYSVGIGQISSEVPQNLSASRPQDRQFILSSKKLLLSDSGFYLCAWSVRTSGRYNEQFFGPGTRLTVL.

The rearrangement uses TRBV5-1 and TRBJ1-4; 8 positions match TRBD1. V gave up 1 base and J gave up 5 bases; unmatched junction bases: 4. This CDR3 is built from 15 residues. From germline, CDR1 is SGHRS and CDR2 YFSETQ. This chain's CDR3 is CASSLPTGVNEKLFF. CDR3 in DNA: TGCGCCAGCAGCTTGCCGACAGGGGTGAATGAAAAACTGTTTTTT.

The V call is TRBV20-1, the J call TRBJ2-3, with D hard to call. Germline V gene data show CDR1 as DFQATT and CDR2 as SNEGSKA (reference sequence). This CDR3 comprises 15 residues. V dropped 0 bases and J dropped 4 bases, with 14 bases sitting between them. The CDR3: CSARDLPMSADTQYF. The CDR3 DNA reads as TGCAGTGCTAGAGATTTACCTATGAGCGCAGATACGCAGTATTTT.

The chain has TRBV6-5 and TRBJ1-2; perhaps TRBD1 as D (6 bases). V lost 4 bases, J lost 2 bases, and 20 bases lay in between. Germline CDR1 and CDR2: MNHEY and SVGAGI. The CDR3 is 17 residues long. CDR3 sequence reads: CASSLFPSRTENYGYTF. In DNA, the CDR3 is TGTGCCAGCAGTTTGTTCCCCTCCCGGACAGAGAACTATGGCTACACCTTC.

This clonotype was counted only a few times. The chain employs TRBV18 and TRBJ1-5, with 9 positions matching TRBD1. The CDR3 is 14 amino acids. CDR1 is KGHSH and CDR2 is LQKENI in the germline V gene. With V trimmed by 3 bases and J by 7 bases, 4 bases remained unmatched. CDR3 loop: CASSPDRGRQPQHF. Here the CDR3 DNA reads TGTGCCAGCTCACCGGACAGGGGAAGGCAGCCCCAGCATTTT.

This clonotype was seen more than once but under ten times. V and J are TRBV28 and TRBJ2-7; 9 bases fit TRBD2. Germline CDR1 reads MDHEN; CDR2 reads SYDVKM. CDR3 length equals 15 residues. The V gene end was trimmed by 6 bases and the J gene end by 1 base; junction bases not matched to a gene: 7. As DNA, the CDR3 is TGTGCCAGCAGCCCTAATAGCGGGGGTTCCTACGAGCAGTACGTC. Translation gives CASSPNSGGSYEQYV.

The chain couples TRBV5-1 to TRBJ1-5, with unresolved D. The germline CDR1 and CDR2 sequences are SGHRS and YFSETQ. The length of the CDR3 is 13 residues. V was trimmed by 2 bases and J by 6 bases, leaving 9 bases between them. The CDR3 is CASSFGPGQPQHF. The CDR3 coding sequence is TGCGCCAGCAGCTTCGGGCCTGGTCAGCCCCAGCATTTT.

In its sample, this clonotype was seen a few times. The rearrangement joins TRBV12-3 or TRBV12-4 to TRBJ2-3, with D possibly being TRBD2 (6 bases). Trimming removed 6 bases at V and 2 bases at J, with 18 bases between. The CDR3 sequence is 16 residues long. CDR3: CASSPLGAGYTDTQYF. Here the CDR3 DNA reads TGTGCCAGCAGCCCCCTCGGGGCGGGGTACACAGATACGCAGTATTTT.

This clonotype turned up a few times. The chain joins TRBV6-2 or TRBV6-3 to TRBJ2-1, with TRBD2 matching over 8 bases. CDR3 length equals 14 residues. Germline CDR1 is MNHEY and CDR2 is SVGEGT. With 5 bases clipped from V and 10 bases from J, the junction kept 10 bases outside the gene matches. CDR3: CASSPPGLVEEQFF. The CDR3 DNA follows: TGTGCCAGCAGTCCACCGGGACTAGTTGAAGAGCAGTTCTTC.

The chain recombines TRBV6-1 with TRBJ1-1; tentative D call: TRBD1 (5 bases). Germline CDR1 is MNHNS and CDR2 is SASEGT. Trimming stripped 3 bases from V and 11 bases from J, with 13 bases between. The CDR3 has 12 amino acids. As DNA, the CDR3 is TGTGCCAGCAGTGATGCACAGAAGGGGGCTTTCTTT. Protein sequence: CASSDAQKGAFF.

This chain links TRBV28 with TRBJ2-7; TRBD1 agrees at 7 bases. CDR3 length: 14 residues. Germline CDR1 is MDHEN and CDR2 is SYDVKM. The J segment lost 3 bases and the V segment lost 6 bases, leaving 8 bases of the junction unmatched. CDR3: CASRPYRGYYEQYF. In DNA, the CDR3 is TGTGCCAGCAGACCCTACAGGGGTTACTACGAGCAGTACTTC.

This clonotype was picked up a small number of times. The rearrangement uses TRBV14 and TRBJ2-5, with TRBD2 as a possible D gene (6 bases). Germline CDR1 SGHDN, CDR2 FVKESK. V was pared by 3 bases and J by 5 bases, with 19 bases between. This CDR3 spans 16 amino acids. CDR3 DNA sequence: TGTGCCAGCAGCCAGAACCTCGGAGGGCCTCTGGAGACCCAGTACTTC. Amino acid sequence: CASSQNLGGPLETQYF.

This clonotype occurred a few times. CDR3 sequence reads: CSVAVGSYEQFF. The CDR3 DNA reads as TGCAGCGTTGCGGTCGGCTCCTATGAGCAGTTCTTC. The chain has TRBV29-1 and TRBJ2-1, with D hard to call. Germline V gene sequence: CDR1 SQVTM, CDR2 ANQGSEA. The CDR3 is 12 amino acids. V was shortened by 4 bases and J by 8 bases, with 12 bases between the two germline ends.